The 5 T cell receptor beta chains given below trace back to one sample, sequenced in a study of monozygotic twins with inflammatory bowel disease. No DNA is given; TCRdb re-called the 5' RACE reads and lists each CDR3 protein once. The sample totals about 130,000 distinct CDR3 sequences; its top ten clones hold 0.95% to 1.5%. Sequences were obtained from blood. These receptors originate from a human donor with ulcerative colitis or Crohn's disease, or a healthy co-twin of an affected twin (not recorded which).

The chain recombines TRBV16 with TRBJ1-3. This CDR3 contains 15 residues. CDR1 KGHSY and CDR2 FQNENV come from the germline V gene. The CDR3 protein is CASSQRRGSGNTIYF. The full variable domain, its missing parts supplied by reference TRBV16 and TRBJ1-3, is GEEVAQTPKHLVRGEGQKAKLYCAPIKGHSYVFWYQQVLKNEFKFLISFQNENVFDETGMPKERFSAKCLPNSPCSLEIQATKLEDSAVYFCASSQRRGSGNTIYFGEGSWLTVV.

The CDR3 sequence: CASSIQQDTGELFF. J is TRBJ2-2 and V is TRBV19; without DNA, the TCRdb call of TRBD1 cannot be checked. The CDR3 covers 14 residues. CDR1 and CDR2 from the germline V gene are LNHDA and SQIVND (reference sequence).

The V and J genes are TRBV6-2 or TRBV6-3 and TRBJ2-5; TCRdb's D call, TRBD2, is unchecked because there is no DNA. There are 18 residues in the CDR3. The germline V gene encodes CDR1 MNHEY and CDR2 SVGEGT. The CDR3 spells CASGYSVIAGGKQETQYF.

The chain is built from TRBV6-5 and TRBJ2-1; TCRdb designates TRBD1, a call that cannot be tested without DNA. This CDR3 is built from 15 residues. Germline CDR1 reads MNHEY; CDR2 reads SVGAGI. CDR3 amino acids: CASSYGTSEYNEQFF.

The rearrangement links TRBV12-3 or TRBV12-4 to TRBJ1-2; TCRdb outputs TRBD1, but without DNA this stays unchecked. The CDR3 sequence is 14 residues long. The CDR3 protein is CASSLGQGEGGYTF.